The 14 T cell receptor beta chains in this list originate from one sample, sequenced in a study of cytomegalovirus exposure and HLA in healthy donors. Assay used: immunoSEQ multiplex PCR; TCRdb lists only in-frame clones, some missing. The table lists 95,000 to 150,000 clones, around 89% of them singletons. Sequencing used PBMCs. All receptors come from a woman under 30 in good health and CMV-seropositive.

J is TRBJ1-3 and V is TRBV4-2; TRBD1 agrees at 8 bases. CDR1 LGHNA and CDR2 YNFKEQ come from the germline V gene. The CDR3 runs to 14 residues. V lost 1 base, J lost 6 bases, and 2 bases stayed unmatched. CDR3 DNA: TGTGCCAGCAGCCAAGGGACAGGGACAAACACCATATATTTT. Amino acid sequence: CASSQGTGTNTIYF.

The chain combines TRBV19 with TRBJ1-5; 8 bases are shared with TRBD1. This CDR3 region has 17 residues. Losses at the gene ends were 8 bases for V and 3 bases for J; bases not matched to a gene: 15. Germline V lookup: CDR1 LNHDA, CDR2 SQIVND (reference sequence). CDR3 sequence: CASSTLGDRFYNQPQHF. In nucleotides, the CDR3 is TGTGCCAGTTCAACCCTGGGGGACAGGTTTTACAATCAGCCCCAGCATTTT.

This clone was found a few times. The chain's CDR3 is CASSQGTGLYEQYF. The CDR3 bases are TGTGCCAGCAGCCAAGGGACAGGGCTCTACGAGCAGTACTTC. The rearrangement uses TRBV14 and TRBJ2-7; the match to TRBD1 covers 8 bases. Germline CDR1 reads SGHDN; CDR2 reads FVKESK. The J segment lost 3 bases and the V segment lost 1 base, leaving 2 bases of the junction unmatched. The CDR3 is made up of 14 amino acids.

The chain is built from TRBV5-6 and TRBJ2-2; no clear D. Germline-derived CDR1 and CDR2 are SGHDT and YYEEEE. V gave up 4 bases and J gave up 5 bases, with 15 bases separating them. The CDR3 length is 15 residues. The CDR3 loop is CASSVTSTLTGELFF. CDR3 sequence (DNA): TGTGCCAGCAGCGTCACGAGCACCCTAACCGGGGAGCTGTTTTTT.

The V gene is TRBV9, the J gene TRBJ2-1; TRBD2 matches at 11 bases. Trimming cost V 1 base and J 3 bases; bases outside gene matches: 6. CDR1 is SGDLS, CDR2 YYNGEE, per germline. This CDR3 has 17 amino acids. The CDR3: CASSVLTSGANYNEQFF. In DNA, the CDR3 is TGTGCCAGCAGCGTACTGACTAGCGGGGCGAACTACAATGAGCAGTTCTTC. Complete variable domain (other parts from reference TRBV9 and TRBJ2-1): DSGVTQTPKHLITATGQRVTLRCSPRSGDLSVYWYQQSLDQGLQFLIQYYNGEERAKGNILERFSAQQFPDLHSELNLSSLELGDSALYFCASSVLTSGANYNEQFFGPGTRLTVL.

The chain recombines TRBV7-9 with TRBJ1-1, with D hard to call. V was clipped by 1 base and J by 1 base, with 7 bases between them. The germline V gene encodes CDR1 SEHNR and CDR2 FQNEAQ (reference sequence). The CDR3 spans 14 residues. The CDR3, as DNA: TGTGCCAGCAGCTTAGGGAGCAAGAACACTGAAGCTTTCTTT. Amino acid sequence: CASSLGSKNTEAFF.

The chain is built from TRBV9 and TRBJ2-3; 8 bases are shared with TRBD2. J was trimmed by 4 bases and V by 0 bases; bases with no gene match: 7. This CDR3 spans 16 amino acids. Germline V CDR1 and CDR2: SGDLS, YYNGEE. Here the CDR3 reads CASSVGPGGRSDTQYF. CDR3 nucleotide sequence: TGTGCCAGCAGCGTAGGGCCGGGGGGGAGATCAGATACGCAGTATTTT.

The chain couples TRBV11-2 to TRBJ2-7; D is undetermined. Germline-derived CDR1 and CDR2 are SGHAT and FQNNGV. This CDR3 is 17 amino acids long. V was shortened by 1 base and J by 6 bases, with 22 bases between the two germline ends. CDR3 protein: CASSLGYGQSLSGEQYF. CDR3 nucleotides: TGTGCCAGCAGCTTAGGTTACGGTCAGAGTCTCTCGGGCGAGCAGTACTTC. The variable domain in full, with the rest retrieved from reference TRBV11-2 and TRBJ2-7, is EAGVAQSPRYKIIEKRQSVAFWCNPISGHATLYWYQQILGQGPKLLIQFQNNGVVDDSQLPKDRFSAERLKGVDSTLKIQPAKLEDSAVYLCASSLGYGQSLSGEQYFGPGTRLTVT.

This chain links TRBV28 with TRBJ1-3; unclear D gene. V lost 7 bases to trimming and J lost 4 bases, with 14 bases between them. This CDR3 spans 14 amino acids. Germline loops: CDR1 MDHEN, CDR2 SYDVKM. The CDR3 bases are TGTGCCAGCACGTTAGCACCCGAGGGAAACACCATATATTTT. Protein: CASTLAPEGNTIYF.

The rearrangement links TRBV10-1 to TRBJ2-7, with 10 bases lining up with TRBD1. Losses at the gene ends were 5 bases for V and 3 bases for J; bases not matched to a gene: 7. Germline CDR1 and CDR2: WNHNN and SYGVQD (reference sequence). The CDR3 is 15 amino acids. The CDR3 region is CASSRGTGAIYEQYF. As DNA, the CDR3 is TGCGCCAGCAGTCGCGGGACAGGGGCGATCTACGAGCAGTACTTC.

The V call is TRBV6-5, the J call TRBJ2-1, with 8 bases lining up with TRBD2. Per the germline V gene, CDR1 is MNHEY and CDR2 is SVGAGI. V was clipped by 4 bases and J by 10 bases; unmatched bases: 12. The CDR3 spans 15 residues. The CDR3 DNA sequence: TGTGCCAGCAGTTCTTCCGGGATAGCGGGACTAGAGCAGTTCTTC. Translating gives CASSSSGIAGLEQFF.

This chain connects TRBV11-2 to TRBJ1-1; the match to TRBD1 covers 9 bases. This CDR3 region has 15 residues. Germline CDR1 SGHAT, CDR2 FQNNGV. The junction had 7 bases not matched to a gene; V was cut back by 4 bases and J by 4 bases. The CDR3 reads CASSSLRDRVTEAFF. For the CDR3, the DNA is TGTGCCAGCAGCTCCCTTAGGGACAGGGTCACTGAAGCTTTCTTT.

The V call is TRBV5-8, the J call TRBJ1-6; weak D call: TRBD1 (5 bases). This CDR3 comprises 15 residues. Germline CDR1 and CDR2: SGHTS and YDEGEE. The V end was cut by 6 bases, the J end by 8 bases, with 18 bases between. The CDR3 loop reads CASTLRGRVYSPLHF. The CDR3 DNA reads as TGTGCCAGCACCCTGCGGGGCAGGGTTTATTCACCCCTCCACTTT.

CDR3 in amino acids: CASIPWGGTGEDGYTF. Here the CDR3 DNA reads TGCGCCAGCATCCCTTGGGGTGGGACAGGGGAGGATGGCTACACCTTC. The gene calls are TRBV5-1 and TRBJ1-2; 10 bases agree with TRBD1. V lost 6 bases and J lost 6; bases outside the gene matches: 14. CDR3 length: 16 residues. Germline loops: CDR1 SGHRS, CDR2 YFSETQ. The variable domain in full, with the rest retrieved from reference TRBV5-1 and TRBJ1-2, is KAGVTQTPRYLIKTRGQQVTLSCSPISGHRSVSWYQQTPGQGLQFLFEYFSETQRNKGNFPGRFSGRQFSNSRSEMNVSTLELGDSALYLCASIPWGGTGEDGYTFGSGTRLTVV.